This TCR beta chain was retrieved from a study of blood T cell repertoires in COVID-19. The overall study: PBMCs, B-cell-depleted T cells, or T cells provided the cDNA or gDNA that made up the material.

Methods used by the authors: From reference gene primer amplification, estimates of nucleated cell counts were derived. Libraries were prepared by immunoSEQ multiplex PCR; TCRdb keeps only in-frame clonotypes and omits some of them. The D gene and trimming were derived from the DNA, and the V and J assignments and clone size from that table. The sample consists of about 54,000 clones, 90% of them appearing once. CDR1 and CDR2 from the germline V gene are SGHNT and YYREEE (reference sequence). This CDR3 spans 14 amino acids. V gave up 2 bases and J gave up 6 bases, with 14 bases separating them. The sample comprised peripheral blood. This clonotype was obtained from a woman in her forties with active COVID-19. The chain is built from TRBV5-4 and TRBJ1-2; D is possibly TRBD1 (6 bases). CDR3 nucleotide sequence: TGTGCCAGCAGCTTTGAAACAGGGAGGGATGGCTACACCTTC. It encodes CASSFETGRDGYTF.